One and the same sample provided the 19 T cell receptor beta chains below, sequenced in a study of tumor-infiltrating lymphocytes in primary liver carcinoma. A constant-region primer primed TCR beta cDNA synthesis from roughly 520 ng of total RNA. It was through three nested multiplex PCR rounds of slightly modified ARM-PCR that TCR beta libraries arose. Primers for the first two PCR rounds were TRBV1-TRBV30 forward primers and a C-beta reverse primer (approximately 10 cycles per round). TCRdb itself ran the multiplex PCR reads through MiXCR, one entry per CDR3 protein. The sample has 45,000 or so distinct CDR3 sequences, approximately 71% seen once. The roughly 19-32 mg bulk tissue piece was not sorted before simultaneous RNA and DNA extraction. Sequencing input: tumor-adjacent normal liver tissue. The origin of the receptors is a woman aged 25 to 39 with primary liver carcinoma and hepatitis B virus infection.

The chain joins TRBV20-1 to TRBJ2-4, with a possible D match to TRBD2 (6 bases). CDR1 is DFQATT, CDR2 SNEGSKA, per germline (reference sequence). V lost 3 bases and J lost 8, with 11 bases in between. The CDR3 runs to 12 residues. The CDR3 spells CSASGRADIQYF. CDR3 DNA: TGCAGTGCTAGCGGGAGAGCGGACATTCAGTACTTC.

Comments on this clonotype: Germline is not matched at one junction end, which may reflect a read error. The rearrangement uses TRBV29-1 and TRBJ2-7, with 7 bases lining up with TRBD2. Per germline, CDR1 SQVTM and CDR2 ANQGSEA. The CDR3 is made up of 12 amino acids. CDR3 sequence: CSVWSWDYGQYF. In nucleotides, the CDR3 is TGCAGCGTTTGGTCGTGGGACTACGGGCAGTACTTC.

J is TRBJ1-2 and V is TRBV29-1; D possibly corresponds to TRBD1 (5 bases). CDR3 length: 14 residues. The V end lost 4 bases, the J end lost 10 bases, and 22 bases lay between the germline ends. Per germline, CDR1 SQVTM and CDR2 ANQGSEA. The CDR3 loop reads CSVVMTVNLGDYTF. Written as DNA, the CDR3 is TGCAGCGTTGTTATGACAGTGAACTTGGGTGACTACACCTTC.

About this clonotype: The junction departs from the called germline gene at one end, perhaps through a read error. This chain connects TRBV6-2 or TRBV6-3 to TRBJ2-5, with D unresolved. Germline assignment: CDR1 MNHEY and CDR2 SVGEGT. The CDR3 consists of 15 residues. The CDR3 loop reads CASGYSVTSGETQYF. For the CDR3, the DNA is TGTGCCAGCGGTTACTCAGTAACGTCGGGAGAGACCCAGTACTTC.

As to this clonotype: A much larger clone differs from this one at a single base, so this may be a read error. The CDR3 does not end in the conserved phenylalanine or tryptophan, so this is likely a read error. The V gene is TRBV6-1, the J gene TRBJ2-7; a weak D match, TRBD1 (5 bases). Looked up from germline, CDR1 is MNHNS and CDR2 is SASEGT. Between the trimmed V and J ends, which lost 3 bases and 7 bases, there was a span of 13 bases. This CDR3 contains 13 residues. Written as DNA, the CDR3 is TGTGCCAGCAGTGATAAGCAGGGTTGGGAGCAGTACTCC. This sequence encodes CASSDKQGWEQYS.

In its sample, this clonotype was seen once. The CDR3 loop reads CASSHDGAWGQPQHF. The DNA of the CDR3 is TGCGCCAGCAGCCATGATGGGGCGTGGGGACAGCCCCAGCATTTT. This chain joins TRBV4-3 and TRBJ1-5; D is perhaps TRBD1 (5 bases). Trimming stripped 3 bases from V and 7 bases from J, with 16 bases between. The CDR3 runs to 15 residues. Germline V lookup: CDR1 LGHNA, CDR2 YSLEER.

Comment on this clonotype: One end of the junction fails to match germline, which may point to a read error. CDR3 coding DNA: TGTGTCAGCAGCCCCGATCCCCAATTGAACACCGGGGAACTGTTCTTT. Its translation is CVSSPDPQLNTGELFF. The V and J genes are TRBV11-2 and TRBJ2-2, with D possibly being TRBD2 (5 bases). This CDR3 is built from 16 residues. Germline assignment: CDR1 SGHAT and CDR2 FQNNGV. Looking up the rest from reference TRBV11-2 and TRBJ2-2 gives the full variable domain: EAGVAQSPRYKIIEKRQSVAFWCNPISGHATLYWYQQILGQGPKLLIQFQNNGVVDDSQLPKDRFSAERLKGVDSTLKIQPAKLEDSAVYLCVSSPDPQLNTGELFFGEGSRLTVL.

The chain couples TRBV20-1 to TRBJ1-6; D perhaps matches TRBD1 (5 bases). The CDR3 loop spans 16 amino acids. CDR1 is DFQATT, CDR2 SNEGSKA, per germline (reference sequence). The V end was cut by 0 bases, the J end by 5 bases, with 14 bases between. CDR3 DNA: TGCAGTGCTAGAGATTCGGGGGAACTCGATAATTCACCCCTCCACTTT. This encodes CSARDSGELDNSPLHF.

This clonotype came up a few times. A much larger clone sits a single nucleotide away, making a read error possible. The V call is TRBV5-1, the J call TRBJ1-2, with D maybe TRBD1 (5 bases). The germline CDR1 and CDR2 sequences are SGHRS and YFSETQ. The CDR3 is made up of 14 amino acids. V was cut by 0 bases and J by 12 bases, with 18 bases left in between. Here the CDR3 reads CASSLGTYASSNTF. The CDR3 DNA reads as TGCGCCAGCAGCTTGGGGACATATGCTTCGAGCAACACCTTC.

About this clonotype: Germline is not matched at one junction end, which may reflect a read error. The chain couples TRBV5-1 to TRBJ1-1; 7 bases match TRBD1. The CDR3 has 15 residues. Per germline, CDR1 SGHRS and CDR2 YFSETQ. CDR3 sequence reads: CARRVGTVLNTEAFF. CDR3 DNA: TGCGCCAGGAGGGTTGGGACAGTTTTGAACACTGAAGCTTTCTTC.

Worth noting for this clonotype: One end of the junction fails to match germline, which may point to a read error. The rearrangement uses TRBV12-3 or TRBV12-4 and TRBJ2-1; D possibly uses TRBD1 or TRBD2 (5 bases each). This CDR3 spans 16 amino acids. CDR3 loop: CASKLGDVISYNELFF. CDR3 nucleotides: TGTGCCAGTAAACTTGGGGACGTCATCTCCTACAATGAGCTGTTCTTC.

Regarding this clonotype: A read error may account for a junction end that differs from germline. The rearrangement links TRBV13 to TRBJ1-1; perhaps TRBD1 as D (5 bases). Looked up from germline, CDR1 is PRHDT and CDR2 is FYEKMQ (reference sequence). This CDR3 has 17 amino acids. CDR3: CASSLGGFGIGGTEASF. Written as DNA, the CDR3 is TGTGCCAGCAGCTTAGGAGGGTTTGGTATTGGGGGTACTGAGGCTTCCTTT. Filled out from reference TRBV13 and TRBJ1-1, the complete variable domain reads AAGVIQSPRHLIKEKRETATLKCYPIPRHDTVYWYQQGPGQDPQFLISFYEKMQSDKGSIPDRFSAQQFSDYHSELNMSSLELGDSALYFCASSLGGFGIGGTEASFGQGTRLTVV.

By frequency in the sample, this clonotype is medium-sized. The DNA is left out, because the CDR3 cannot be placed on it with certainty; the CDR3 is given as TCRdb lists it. CDR3 sequence reads: CSVQRRPSGTFGANVLTF. The V call is TRBV29-1, the J call TRBJ2-6; the table assigns TRBD2, which was not confirmed against the DNA. CDR1 and CDR2 (germline): SQVTM, ANQGSEA. A total of 18 residues make up the CDR3, ends included.

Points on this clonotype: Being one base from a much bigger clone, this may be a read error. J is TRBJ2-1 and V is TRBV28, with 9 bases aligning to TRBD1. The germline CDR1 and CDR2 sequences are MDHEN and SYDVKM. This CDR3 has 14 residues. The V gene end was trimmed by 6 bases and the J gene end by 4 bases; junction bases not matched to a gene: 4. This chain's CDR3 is CASRGTGTYNEQFF. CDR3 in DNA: TGTGCCAGCAGGGGGACAGGGACGTACAATGAGCAGTTCTTC. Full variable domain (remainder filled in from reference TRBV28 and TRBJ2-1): DVKVTQSSRYLVKRTGEKVFLECVQDMDHENMFWYRQDPGLGLRLIYFSYDVKMKEKGDIPEGYSVSREKKERFSLILESASTNQTSMYLCASRGTGTYNEQFFGPGTRLTVL.

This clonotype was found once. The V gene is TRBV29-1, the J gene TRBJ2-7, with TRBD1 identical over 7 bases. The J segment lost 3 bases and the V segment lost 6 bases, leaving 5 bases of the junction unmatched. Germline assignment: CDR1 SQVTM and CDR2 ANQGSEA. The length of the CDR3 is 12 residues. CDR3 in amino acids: CSVRTGIYEQYF. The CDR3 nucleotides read TGCAGCGTCAGGACAGGCATCTACGAGCAGTACTTC.

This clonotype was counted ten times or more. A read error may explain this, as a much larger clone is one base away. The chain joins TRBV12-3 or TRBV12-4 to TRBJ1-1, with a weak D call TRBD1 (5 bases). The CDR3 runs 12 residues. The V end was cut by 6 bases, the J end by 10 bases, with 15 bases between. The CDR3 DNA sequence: TGTGCCAGCAGCCCAGACAGTGTTGGAGCTTTCTTT. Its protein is CASSPDSVGAFF.

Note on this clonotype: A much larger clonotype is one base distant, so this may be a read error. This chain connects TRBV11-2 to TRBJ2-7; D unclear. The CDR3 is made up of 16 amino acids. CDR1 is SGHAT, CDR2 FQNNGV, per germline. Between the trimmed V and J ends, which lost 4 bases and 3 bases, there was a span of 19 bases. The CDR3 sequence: CASSSFPGPYVYEQYF. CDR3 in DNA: TGTGCCAGCAGCTCATTTCCGGGTCCCTACGTCTACGAGCAGTACTTC.

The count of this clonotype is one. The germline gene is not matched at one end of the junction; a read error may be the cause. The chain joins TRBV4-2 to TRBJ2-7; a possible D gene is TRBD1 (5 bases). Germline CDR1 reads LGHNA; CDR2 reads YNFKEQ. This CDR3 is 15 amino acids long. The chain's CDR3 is CASSQNFKGLYEQYF. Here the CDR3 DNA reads TGTGCCAGCAGCCAAAACTTCAAGGGGCTATACGAGCAATACTTC.

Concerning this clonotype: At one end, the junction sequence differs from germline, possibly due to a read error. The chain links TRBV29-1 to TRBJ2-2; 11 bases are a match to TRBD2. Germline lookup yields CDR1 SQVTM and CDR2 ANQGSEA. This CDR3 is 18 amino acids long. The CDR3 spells CNVDGGTSGEDGTRELFF. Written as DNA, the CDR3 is TGCAACGTTGACGGGGGGACTAGCGGAGAGGACGGCACCAGGGAGCTGTTTTTT.